These 23 T cell receptor beta chains came from one sample sequenced in a study of blood T cell repertoires in COVID-19. Some clones are missing from TCRdb's copy, which holds only in-frame ones; the method was immunoSEQ multiplex PCR. The sample yields about 230,000 clones, around 80% seen once. The sequencing input was peripheral blood. Receptors originate from a man aged 35 to 55 who had recovered from COVID-19.

The chain joins TRBV10-1 to TRBJ2-1, with 10 bases that match TRBD2. The germline CDR1 and CDR2 sequences are WNHNN and SYGVQD (reference sequence). Losses at the gene ends were 2 bases for V and 13 bases for J; bases not matched to a gene: 5. The length of the CDR3 is 13 residues. CDR3: CASSEVSGGHQFF. For the CDR3, the DNA is TGCGCCAGCAGTGAGGTTAGCGGGGGGCATCAGTTCTTC.

This clone was seen only once. CDR3 in DNA: TGTGCCAGCAGCTCTTTGGACTACAACACCGGGGAGCTGTTTTTT. Translation: CASSSLDYNTGELFF. The chain combines TRBV9 with TRBJ2-2, with TRBD2 as a possible D gene (6 bases). The CDR3 has 15 amino acids. Looked up from germline, CDR1 is SGDLS and CDR2 is YYNGEE. The ends were cut back, 4 bases at V and 2 bases at J, with 12 bases in the middle.

The chain employs TRBV27 and TRBJ2-3; 11 nucleotides line up with TRBD2. This CDR3 region has 16 residues. Germline CDR1 is MNHEY and CDR2 is SMNVEV (reference sequence). Unmatched junction bases numbered 6, after V lost 2 bases and J lost 5 bases. The CDR3 loop is CASSLGVGLAVDTQYF. Here the CDR3 DNA reads TGTGCCAGCAGTTTAGGTGTGGGACTAGCGGTAGATACGCAGTATTTT.

This chain uses TRBV7-8 with TRBJ2-7; D may be TRBD1 (5 bases). There are 14 residues in the CDR3. Germline loops: CDR1 SGHVS, CDR2 FQNEAQ. V lost 1 base and J 2 bases, leaving 9 bases between the germline ends. CDR3 region: CASSLVTEAYEQYF. CDR3 in DNA: TGTGCCAGCAGCTTAGTGACAGAAGCCTACGAGCAGTACTTC.

This chain uses TRBV11-2 with TRBJ2-6; 10 nucleotides align to TRBD1. The CDR3 is 18 amino acids. Germline V CDR1 and CDR2: SGHAT, FQNNGV. V lost 1 base to trimming and J lost 2 bases; unmatched junction nucleotides: 5. The CDR3 DNA reads TGTGCCAGCAGCTTAGGTGTAGGACAGGGGGCTGGGGCCAACGTCCTGACTTTC. Encoded protein: CASSLGVGQGAGANVLTF.

V and J are TRBV2 and TRBJ2-1, with 8 bases identical to TRBD1. CDR1 is SNHLY and CDR2 is FYNNEI in the germline V gene. CDR3 length: 17 amino acids. The V and J ends lost 2 bases and 7 bases, in that order; junction bases with no gene match: 13. CDR3 nucleotide sequence: TGTGCCAGCAGTGAAAGATTCGGGACAGGACTTAGGAATGAGCAGTTCTTC. This translates into CASSERFGTGLRNEQFF.

The sample holds one count of this clone. V and J are TRBV9 and TRBJ2-7; 7 bases map to TRBD1. J was trimmed by 3 bases and V by 2 bases; bases with no gene match: 5. In germline, CDR1 is SGDLS, CDR2 YYNGEE. CDR3 length equals 14 residues. The CDR3 is CASSVRTGDYEQYF. CDR3 coding DNA: TGTGCCAGCAGCGTCCGGACAGGAGACTACGAGCAGTACTTC. Supplemented by reference TRBV9 and TRBJ2-7, the full variable domain reads DSGVTQTPKHLITATGQRVTLRCSPRSGDLSVYWYQQSLDQGLQFLIQYYNGEERAKGNILERFSAQQFPDLHSELNLSSLELGDSALYFCASSVRTGDYEQYFGPGTRLTVT.

The V and J genes are TRBV11-2 and TRBJ2-7, with 10 bases lining up with TRBD2. Trimming cost V 3 bases and J 2 bases; bases outside gene matches: 7. The V gene's germline CDR1 is SGHAT and CDR2 FQNNGV. The CDR3 runs to 16 residues. The CDR3 here is CASSLDFGLAAYEQYF. The CDR3 DNA reads as TGTGCCAGCAGCTTGGACTTCGGACTAGCGGCCTACGAGCAGTACTTC.

The chain recombines TRBV12-3 or TRBV12-4 with TRBJ2-7; TRBD1 matches at 7 bases. Losses at the gene ends were 3 bases for V and 2 bases for J; bases not matched to a gene: 1. The CDR3 is 13 amino acids. The CDR3 region has the DNA TGTGCCAGCAGTTTCGGGACAGCCTACGAGCAGTACTTC. Protein: CASSFGTAYEQYF.

The chain has TRBV11-2 and TRBJ2-6, with 12 bases aligning to TRBD2. Germline-derived CDR1 and CDR2 are SGHAT and FQNNGV. Unmatched junction bases numbered 5, after V lost 5 bases and J lost 0 bases. The CDR3 consists of 18 residues. The CDR3 spells CASSPGTSGYSGANVLTF. DNA of the CDR3: TGTGCCAGCAGCCCGGGGACTAGCGGGTACTCTGGGGCCAACGTCCTGACTTTC.

The rearrangement links TRBV5-1 to TRBJ2-1, with 11 positions matching TRBD1. The junction had 1 base not matched to a gene; V was cut back by 1 base and J by 7 bases. Per germline, CDR1 SGHRS and CDR2 YFSETQ. This CDR3 is 14 amino acids long. The CDR3 spells CASSLRDRGNEQFF. In DNA, the CDR3 is TGCGCCAGCAGCTTGCGGGACAGGGGGAATGAGCAGTTCTTC.

This clone occurred a few times. V usage is TRBV19 and J usage is TRBJ1-2; weak D call: TRBD1 (6 bases). The V end was cut by 1 base, the J end by 3 bases, with 12 bases between. There are 15 residues in the CDR3. Germline V lookup: CDR1 LNHDA, CDR2 SQIVND (reference sequence). CDR3 sequence: CASSIAGVSYYGYTF. Here the CDR3 DNA reads TGTGCCAGTAGTATAGCAGGGGTCTCCTACTATGGCTACACCTTC. The entire variable domain, with the rest obtained from reference TRBV19 and TRBJ1-2, is as follows: DGGITQSPKYLFRKEGQNVTLSCEQNLNHDAMYWYRQDPGQGLRLIYYSQIVNDFQKGDIAEGYSVSREKKESFPLTVTSAQKNPTAFYLCASSIAGVSYYGYTFGSGTRLTVV.

The CDR3 sequence is CASSFWDRKETQYF. For the CDR3, the DNA is TGTGCCAGCAGCTTCTGGGACAGAAAAGAGACCCAGTACTTC. This chain links TRBV7-9 with TRBJ2-5, with 7 bases lining up with TRBD1. The CDR3 consists of 14 residues. Looked up from germline, CDR1 is SEHNR and CDR2 is FQNEAQ (reference sequence). V gave up 3 bases and J gave up 3 bases; unmatched junction bases: 4.

The sample holds one count of this clone. J is TRBJ2-7 and V is TRBV3-1 (or the pseudogene TRBV3-2); 10 positions agree with TRBD1. The trim removed 3 bases at V and 2 bases at J, leaving 4 bases unmatched. CDR1 and CDR2 (germline): LGHDT, YNNKEL (reference sequence). The CDR3 spans 15 residues. CDR3 protein: CASSQGTGDTYEQYF. For the CDR3, the DNA is TGTGCCAGCAGCCAGGGGACAGGGGACACCTACGAGCAGTACTTC.

The CDR3 sequence is CASSLARTDTQYF. The CDR3 nucleotides are TGTGCCAGCAGCCTAGCTCGCACAGATACGCAGTATTTT. The J gene is TRBJ2-3, the V gene TRBV28, with D maybe TRBD2 (5 bases). The CDR3 has 13 residues. The germline V gene encodes CDR1 MDHEN and CDR2 SYDVKM. Trimming took 6 bases from V and 1 from J, leaving 8 bases between them.

The rearrangement links TRBV25-1 to TRBJ2-2, with D uncertain. Trimming took off 3 bases at V and 2 bases at J, with 10 bases between the two ends. The CDR3 runs to 15 residues. Germline loops: CDR1 MGHDK, CDR2 SYGVNS. Here the CDR3 DNA reads TGTGCCAGCAGTGACACCAGGAAAAACACCGGGGAGCTGTTTTTT. Protein product: CASSDTRKNTGELFF.

The chain combines TRBV27 with TRBJ2-3, with 7 bases matching TRBD2. Germline lookup yields CDR1 MNHEY and CDR2 SMNVEV (reference sequence). The CDR3 totals 14 residues. V was pared by 7 bases and J by 7 bases, with 11 bases of the junction left unmatched. The CDR3 protein is CASISLGGGNTQYF. The DNA for the CDR3 is TGTGCCAGCATTTCCCTTGGGGGAGGGAATACGCAGTATTTT.

The CDR3 coding sequence is TGCGCCAGCAGCTTGCGGGAGGTCCCCGGGGAGCTGTTTTTT. Its protein is CASSLREVPGELFF. The chain joins TRBV5-1 to TRBJ2-2; 7 bases are shared with TRBD2. V gave up 1 base and J gave up 6 bases; unmatched junction bases: 3. The length of the CDR3 is 14 residues. Germline V lookup: CDR1 SGHRS, CDR2 YFSETQ.

This clone appeared once. The V and J genes are TRBV27 and TRBJ2-7, with 15 bases that match TRBD2. CDR3 length: 17 residues. J gave up 3 bases and V 3 bases, and 6 bases lay outside the gene matches. CDR1 and CDR2 from the germline V gene are MNHEY and SMNVEV (reference sequence). The CDR3 DNA is TGTGCCAGCAGTTTCCCGGGACTAGCGGGAGGCCACTACGAGCAGTACTTC. Amino acids: CASSFPGLAGGHYEQYF.

The rearrangement uses TRBV7-9 and TRBJ1-4; 7 bases map to TRBD1. Trimming at V came to 2 bases and at J to 8 bases, leaving 2 bases not matched to a gene. The germline gives CDR1 SEHNR, CDR2 FQNEAQ (reference sequence). This CDR3 region has 13 residues. CDR3: CASSLWTGEKLFF. As DNA, the CDR3 is TGTGCCAGCAGCTTATGGACAGGAGAAAAACTGTTTTTT.

This rearrangement joins TRBV6-4 to TRBJ2-3, with D perhaps TRBD1 (6 bases). The CDR3 runs to 14 residues. The germline gives CDR1 MRHNA, CDR2 SNTAGT. V lost 8 bases to trimming and J lost 1 base, with 13 bases between them. The DNA for the CDR3 is TGTGCCAGCTCGCCAAAGGGGGGCACAGATACGCAGTATTTT. This sequence encodes CASSPKGGTDTQYF.

This clone was found once. V usage is TRBV2 and J usage is TRBJ1-6; D unresolved. The CDR3 has 13 amino acids. Looked up from germline, CDR1 is SNHLY and CDR2 is FYNNEI. The V end lost 5 bases, the J end lost 7 bases, and 9 bases lay between the germline ends. The CDR3 sequence: CASSRAGNSPLHF. DNA for the CDR3: TGTGCCAGCAGTCGGGCGGGGAATTCACCCCTCCACTTT.

V is TRBV6-1 and J is TRBJ2-3; no clear D gene. CDR3 length: 12 amino acids. Trimming took 2 bases from V and 5 from J, leaving 5 bases between them. The germline CDR1 and CDR2 sequences are MNHNS and SASEGT. In DNA form, the CDR3 reads TGTGCCAGCAGTGAAAATAAAGATACGCAGTATTTT. It encodes CASSENKDTQYF.